This T cell receptor beta chain is drawn from a study of tumor-infiltrating lymphocytes in primary liver carcinoma. As concerns this clonotype: One junction end does not reproduce the germline sequence, and a read error may be involved.

A primer in the constant region served to generate TCR beta cDNA from roughly 520 ng of total RNA. It was through three nested multiplex PCR rounds of slightly modified ARM-PCR that TCR beta libraries arose. TRBV1-TRBV30 forward primers paired with a C-beta reverse primer drove the first two PCR rounds, 10 cycles each. TCRdb analysed the multiplex PCR reads with MiXCR anew, one entry per CDR3 protein. In the table there are about 200,000 distinct CDR3 sequences, 65% of which are singletons. Germline CDR1 is SGHDT and CDR2 is YYEEEE. The CDR3 consists of 15 residues. Germline DNA was also extracted, and blood RNA was taken from unsorted whole blood.

Sequencing was performed on peripheral blood. The clonotype originates from a woman between 55 and 75 years old with primary liver carcinoma and hepatitis B virus infection. The genes are TRBV5-6 and TRBJ1-2; TRBD1 might be the D (5 bases). The CDR3 spells CVSSLVGGLPDGYTF. The CDR3 DNA reads TGTGTCAGCAGCTTGGTCGGGGGACTTCCGGACGGCTACACCTTC.